A single sample gave rise to the 18 T cell receptor beta chains below, sequenced in a study of CD8 T cells in Susac syndrome. The RNA input was about 0.5 to 1 ug, and it was reverse transcribed with random hexamers. TCRdb passed the immunoSEQ multiplex PCR reads through MiXCR, listing each CDR3 protein once. The sample consists of approximately 200,000 distinct CDR3 sequences, approximately 90% of them appearing once. The sequenced sample was CD8+ T cells from PBMCs. The receptors originated from a human donor with multiple sclerosis.

This chain links TRBV5-1 with TRBJ2-1; 8 nucleotides match TRBD2. This CDR3 comprises 18 residues. Trimming removed 4 bases from V and 8 bases from J; junction bases left unmatched: 20. Per germline, CDR1 SGHRS and CDR2 YFSETQ. DNA of the CDR3: TGCGCCAGCAGCCCCACCCCGGCCGGGAGGGCCTCTGCGGATGAGCAGTTCTTC. This translates into CASSPTPAGRASADEQFF.

This rearrangement joins TRBV29-1 to TRBJ2-1; D possibly corresponds to TRBD1 (6 bases). The V gene lost 6 bases and the J gene lost 2 bases, with 11 bases spanning the gap. CDR1 and CDR2 from the germline V gene are SQVTM and ANQGSEA. The CDR3 runs 13 residues. The CDR3: CSVEQGTYNEQFF. The CDR3 nucleotides are TGCAGCGTCGAACAGGGTACCTACAATGAGCAGTTCTTC.

V is TRBV7-8 and J is TRBJ2-5; D is uncertain. CDR1 and CDR2 from the germline V gene are SGHVS and FQNEAQ. CDR3 size: 12 residues. V lost 7 bases to trimming and J lost 3 bases, with 9 bases between them. DNA for the CDR3: TGTGCCAGCAAAGAGTCCAAAGAGACCCAGTACTTC. Its translation is CASKESKETQYF.

This rearrangement joins TRBV5-6 to TRBJ2-7; no firm D call. V was shortened by 2 bases and J by 5 bases, with 5 bases between the two germline ends. This CDR3 spans 11 amino acids. Per the germline V gene, CDR1 is SGHDT and CDR2 is YYEEEE. In DNA, the CDR3 is TGTGCCAGCAGCTTCGATAACGAGCAGTACTTC. Residues: CASSFDNEQYF. Full variable domain (missing parts from reference TRBV5-6 and TRBJ2-7): DAGVTQSPTHLIKTRGQQVTLRCSPKSGHDTVSWYQQALGQGPQFIFQYYEEEERQRGNFPDRFSGHQFPNYSSELNVNALLLGDSALYLCASSFDNEQYFGPGTRLTVT.

This clonotype appeared once. V and J are TRBV4-1 and TRBJ2-2; D uncertain. CDR3 length equals 14 residues. Germline V gene data show CDR1 as MGHRA and CDR2 as YSYEKL. The V end lost 0 bases, the J end lost 9 bases, and 11 bases lay between the germline ends. CDR3: CASSQERPPRELFF. The CDR3 DNA reads TGCGCCAGCAGCCAAGAACGGCCGCCACGGGAGCTGTTTTTT.

This chain links TRBV20-1 with TRBJ2-7, with 14 bases that match TRBD2. CDR1 is DFQATT, CDR2 SNEGSKA, per germline (reference sequence). After removal of 4 bases from V and 4 bases from J, the junction contained 6 bases not matched to a gene. This CDR3 is built from 15 residues. The CDR3 DNA is TGCAGTGCTACAGGACTAGCGGGAGGTCCATACGAGCAGTACTTC. Translated, it gives CSATGLAGGPYEQYF.

The chain uses TRBV11-2 and TRBJ2-3, with 7 bases that match TRBD2. CDR3 size: 15 residues. V lost 4 bases, J lost 0 bases, and 4 bases stayed unmatched. CDR1 SGHAT and CDR2 FQNNGV come from the germline V gene. The chain's CDR3 is CASSWGGGSTDTQYF. CDR3 coding DNA: TGTGCCAGCAGCTGGGGCGGGGGTAGCACAGATACGCAGTATTTT.

The chain carries TRBV13 and TRBJ2-1; TRBD1 is a possible D gene (5 bases). Deletions cut 3 bases from V and 7 bases from J, with 22 bases between. Germline lookup yields CDR1 PRHDT and CDR2 FYEKMQ (reference sequence). The length of the CDR3 is 17 residues. The CDR3 region is CASSLATDRKSPNEQFF. CDR3 nucleotide sequence: TGTGCCAGCAGCTTGGCGACAGACAGAAAGAGCCCTAATGAGCAGTTCTTC.

This chain uses TRBV5-1 with TRBJ2-7; TRBD2 aligns across 7 bases. Trimming removed 0 bases from V and 2 bases from J; junction bases left unmatched: 5. The CDR3 runs 15 residues. Germline CDR1 and CDR2: SGHRS and YFSETQ. The DNA of the CDR3 is TGCGCCAGCAGCTTGGAGTGGGGGGGGGCCTACGAGCAGTACTTC. Protein sequence: CASSLEWGGAYEQYF. Using reference TRBV5-1 and TRBJ2-7 for the parts outside the CDR3, the full variable domain is KAGVTQTPRYLIKTRGQQVTLSCSPISGHRSVSWYQQTPGQGLQFLFEYFSETQRNKGNFPGRFSGRQFSNSRSEMNVSTLELGDSALYLCASSLEWGGAYEQYFGPGTRLTVT.

The chain links TRBV10-2 to TRBJ2-3, with D possibly being TRBD2 (6 bases). The CDR3 contains 14 residues. Germline CDR1 and CDR2: WSHSY and SAAADI. Trimming took 6 bases from V and 7 from J, leaving 17 bases between them. The chain's CDR3 is CASSRGTGGNTQYF. DNA of the CDR3: TGCGCCAGCAGCCGGGGGACCGGCGGAAATACGCAGTATTTT.

This clonotype has a single count. The chain links TRBV20-1 to TRBJ2-7; maybe TRBD1 (5 bases). CDR1 and CDR2 from the germline V gene are DFQATT and SNEGSKA (reference sequence). Trimming cost V 2 bases and J 3 bases, with 14 bases left between them. The CDR3 consists of 14 residues. CDR3 DNA sequence: TGCAGTGCTAGACCTCCGTCAGGGAACTACGAGCAGTACTTC. This codes for CSARPPSGNYEQYF.

The chain combines TRBV12-3 or TRBV12-4 with TRBJ2-3, with 12 bases that match TRBD2. The V and J ends lost 5 bases and 3 bases, in that order; junction bases with no gene match: 3. The CDR3 is 15 amino acids. As DNA, the CDR3 is TGTGCCAGCAGTCGGACTAGCGGGGTAACAGATACGCAGTATTTT. Its translation is CASSRTSGVTDTQYF.

V is TRBV4-1 and J is TRBJ1-6; the D is unclear. Trimming cost V 1 base and J 0 bases, with 10 bases left between them. The germline V gene encodes CDR1 MGHRA and CDR2 YSYEKL. The CDR3 sequence is 17 residues long. The CDR3 nucleotides are TGCGCCAGCAGCCAAGTACCGGGGAGCTCCTATAATTCACCCCTCCACTTT. Translation: CASSQVPGSSYNSPLHF.

The chain has TRBV10-3 and TRBJ2-1; TRBD2 is a possible D gene (6 bases). This CDR3 is built from 16 residues. V lost 6 bases to trimming and J lost 5 bases, with 20 bases between them. Germline CDR1 is ENHRY and CDR2 is SYGVKD. The CDR3 protein is CAIRGGGTSPDNEQFF. CDR3 coding DNA: TGTGCCATCAGGGGAGGAGGGACTTCCCCCGACAATGAGCAGTTCTTC.

The chain employs TRBV7-9 and TRBJ2-7; 8 nucleotides line up with TRBD2. The V and J ends lost 4 bases and 2 bases, in that order; junction bases with no gene match: 7. Per the germline V gene, CDR1 is SEHNR and CDR2 is FQNEAQ (reference sequence). This CDR3 is built from 15 residues. The CDR3 bases are TGTGCCAGCAGCTCAAGCGGGAGCGCAACCTACGAGCAGTACTTC. Encoded protein: CASSSSGSATYEQYF.

This rearrangement joins TRBV6-5 to TRBJ2-7; D not certain. The CDR3 totals 15 residues. Germline assignment: CDR1 MNHEY and CDR2 SVGAGI. V was shortened by 3 bases and J by 2 bases, with 14 bases between the two germline ends. CDR3 DNA sequence: TGTGCCAGCAGTTATGGGAAGGTGGGCCCCTACGAGCAGTACTTC. Residues: CASSYGKVGPYEQYF.

CDR3 coding DNA: TGCGCCAGCAGCCCGGGAGGGTGGGATGGCTACACCTTC. Protein sequence: CASSPGGWDGYTF. V gene TRBV4-1 combines with J gene TRBJ1-2; D is unresolved. Germline lookup yields CDR1 MGHRA and CDR2 YSYEKL. V was shortened by 4 bases and J by 6 bases, with 12 bases between the two germline ends. There are 13 residues in the CDR3.

CDR3 region: CASSLFSGANQPQHF. The CDR3 DNA reads TGTGCCAGCAGTTTATTTTCAGGGGCCAATCAGCCCCAGCATTTT. The chain has TRBV27 and TRBJ1-5; possible D gene TRBD1, 6 bases. The V end lost 1 base, the J end lost 3 bases, and 10 bases lay between the germline ends. CDR1 is MNHEY, CDR2 SMNVEV, per germline (reference sequence). The CDR3 length is 15 residues.